The 24 T cell receptor beta chains in this list originate from one sample, sequenced in a study of blood T cells in healthy people across ages. With a J-beta primer mix and a sample-barcoded 5' primer, a second PCR ran 7 to 11 cycles. TCRdb reprocessed the 5' RACE reads via MiXCR and lists one record per CDR3 protein. The table shows approximately 800,000 distinct CDR3 sequences, with more than 20% occurring only once. The data were also submitted as part of a second study, on T cells of mothers and their children.

The specimen was blood. These receptors originate from a boy younger than 18 in good health.

J is TRBJ2-7 and V is TRBV3-1; 10 bases align to TRBD1. Trimming at V came to 0 bases and at J to 5 bases, leaving 10 bases not matched to a gene. The CDR3 contains 17 residues. Germline values: CDR1 LGHDT, CDR2 YNNKEL (reference sequence). CDR3 bases: TGTGCCAGCAGCCAAGATATGGTTGGGACAGGGGACCACGAGCAGTACTTC. Translating it yields CASSQDMVGTGDHEQYF.

The gene calls are TRBV9 and TRBJ1-1, with D possibly being TRBD1 (6 bases). Per the germline V gene, CDR1 is SGDLS and CDR2 is YYNGEE. Trimming cost V 0 bases and J 7 bases, with 13 bases left between them. CDR3 length equals 14 residues. CDR3 nucleotide sequence: TGTGCCAGCAGCGTAGATTATGTGGACAGTGAAGCTTTCTTT. Amino acid sequence: CASSVDYVDSEAFF.

The chain is built from TRBV2 and TRBJ2-1; D might be TRBD2 (6 bases). The CDR3 contains 16 residues. Germline loops: CDR1 SNHLY, CDR2 FYNNEI. V gave up 5 bases and J gave up 3 bases, with 17 bases separating them. CDR3 nucleotides: TGTGCCAGCAGTTCAAGGTGGGACTCCATCTACAATGAGCAGTTCTTC. Amino acids: CASSSRWDSIYNEQFF.

The chain has TRBV19 and TRBJ2-1; D is undetermined. V was cut by 7 bases and J by 3 bases, with 13 bases left in between. CDR1 and CDR2 from the germline V gene are LNHDA and SQIVND (reference sequence). CDR3 size: 14 residues. CDR3: CASTPAGVYNEQFF. The CDR3, as DNA: TGTGCCAGTACCCCAGCTGGAGTCTACAATGAGCAGTTCTTC.

This clonotype was picked up many times. The chain is built from TRBV7-9 and TRBJ2-7; D is perhaps TRBD1 or TRBD2 (5 bases each). V gave up 3 bases and J gave up 0 bases, with 9 bases separating them. Germline values: CDR1 SEHNR, CDR2 FQNEAQ (reference sequence). There are 14 residues in the CDR3. CDR3 residues: CASSLGVGSYEQYF. DNA for the CDR3: TGTGCCAGCAGCTTGGGGGTGGGCTCCTACGAGCAGTACTTC.

This clonotype was observed a few times. The gene calls are TRBV6-5 and TRBJ1-1; the match to TRBD1 covers 9 bases. Germline V gives CDR1 MNHEY, CDR2 SVGAGI. With 6 bases clipped from V and 6 bases from J, the junction kept 11 bases outside the gene matches. This CDR3 has 15 residues. The CDR3 region has the DNA TGTGCCAGCAGAAACGGGGGACAGGGCTCTTCTGAAGCTTTCTTT. Its translation: CASRNGGQGSSEAFF.

The J gene is TRBJ2-4, the V gene TRBV6-1, with D perhaps matching TRBD2 (5 bases). The V end lost 2 bases, the J end lost 0 bases, and 8 bases lay between the germline ends. The CDR3 covers 15 residues. Germline-derived CDR1 and CDR2 are MNHNS and SASEGT. CDR3 loop: CASSEPGLAKNIQYF. The CDR3 coding sequence is TGTGCCAGCAGTGAACCGGGATTAGCCAAAAACATTCAGTACTTC.

The chain combines TRBV7-9 with TRBJ2-1, with 10 bases identical to TRBD2. This CDR3 has 17 amino acids. J lost 8 bases, V lost 0 bases, and 10 bases had no gene match. Germline CDR1 SEHNR, CDR2 FQNEAQ (reference sequence). The CDR3 region has the DNA TGTGCCAGCAGCTTAGCGTGGGCCAGCGGGGGGGCCCATGAGCAGTTCTTC. It yields the protein CASSLAWASGGAHEQFF.

In this sample, this clonotype turned up many times. This chain joins TRBV9 and TRBJ2-5; no clear D gene. There are 15 residues in the CDR3. Germline V gene lookup returns CDR1 SGDLS and CDR2 YYNGEE. Trimming cost V 3 bases and J 5 bases, with 17 bases left between them. The DNA for the CDR3 is TGTGCCAGCAGCGCGAACGTGGGGTCTGGCGAGACCCAGTACTTC. Protein sequence: CASSANVGSGETQYF. Full variable domain (rest looked up from reference TRBV9 and TRBJ2-5): DSGVTQTPKHLITATGQRVTLRCSPRSGDLSVYWYQQSLDQGLQFLIQYYNGEERAKGNILERFSAQQFPDLHSELNLSSLELGDSALYFCASSANVGSGETQYFGPGTRLLVL.

V and J are TRBV28 and TRBJ2-4; no clear D. The CDR3 contains 17 residues. The V gene's germline CDR1 is MDHEN and CDR2 SYDVKM. Trimming removed 5 bases from V and 1 base from J, with 18 bases in between. The CDR3 loop reads CASSTRMGFLAKNIQYF. For the CDR3, the DNA is TGTGCCAGCAGTACGAGGATGGGGTTTCTGGCCAAAAACATTCAGTACTTC.

The rearrangement links TRBV27 to TRBJ2-1; either TRBD1 or TRBD2 may fit D (6 bases each). V lost 9 bases to trimming and J lost 0 bases, with 15 bases between them. The V gene's germline CDR1 is MNHEY and CDR2 SMNVEV (reference sequence). The CDR3 runs to 15 residues. The CDR3 loop reads CASRRGRGSYNEQFF. The CDR3 DNA reads as TGTGCCAGTCGACGGGGGCGGGGCTCCTACAATGAGCAGTTCTTC.

The J gene is TRBJ2-3, the V gene TRBV11-1; D uncertain. V lost 8 bases and J 4 bases, leaving 10 bases between the germline ends. The CDR3 loop spans 12 amino acids. Per the germline V gene, CDR1 is SGHAT and CDR2 is FQDESV (reference sequence). Written as DNA, the CDR3 is TGTGCCAGCTCCCAACATGCAGATACGCAGTATTTT. Its translation is CASSQHADTQYF. Variable domain in full (rest from reference TRBV11-1 and TRBJ2-3): EAEVAQSPRYKITEKSQAVAFWCDPISGHATLYWYRQILGQGPELLVQFQDESVVDDSQLPKDRFSAERLKGVDSTLKIQPAELGDSAMYLCASSQHADTQYFGPGTRLTVL.

The chain joins TRBV29-1 to TRBJ2-1; 7 nucleotides line up with TRBD2. CDR3 size: 14 residues. Per germline, CDR1 SQVTM and CDR2 ANQGSEA. V dropped 4 bases and J dropped 8; count of bases not matched to a gene: 11. The CDR3 loop reads CSVVSTAGYDEQFF. The CDR3 region has the DNA TGCAGCGTTGTCTCTACAGCGGGATATGATGAGCAGTTCTTC.

The table lists this clonotype with a few counts. The genes are TRBV5-1 and TRBJ2-6, with D hard to call. There are 16 residues in the CDR3. Trimming took off 5 bases at V and 0 bases at J, with 12 bases between the two ends. Germline CDR1 and CDR2: SGHRS and YFSETQ. The CDR3 nucleotides read TGCGCCAGCAGTGGGCAACGGAGCTCTGGGGCCAACGTCCTGACTTTC. Its protein is CASSGQRSSGANVLTF.

V usage is TRBV28 and J usage is TRBJ2-5, with D unresolved. The V gene lost 1 base and the J gene lost 6 bases, with 18 bases spanning the gap. This CDR3 contains 16 residues. Germline V gene lookup returns CDR1 MDHEN and CDR2 SYDVKM. The CDR3 DNA follows: TGTGCCAGCAGTTTATTCGGACCCGGCTCCTCACAGACCCAGTACTTC. Translating gives CASSLFGPGSSQTQYF.

This clonotype occurred a few times. This chain connects TRBV28 to TRBJ2-7; 8 nucleotides align to TRBD1. The germline gives CDR1 MDHEN, CDR2 SYDVKM. This CDR3 has 16 residues. J gave up 1 base and V 5 bases, and 10 bases lay outside the gene matches. The CDR3 nucleotides are TGTGCCAGCAGTCCTTTTCCCCAGGGGGCTTCCTACGAGCAGTACTTC. Translating gives CASSPFPQGASYEQYF.

This clonotype showed up just a few times. This chain uses TRBV6-2 or TRBV6-3 with TRBJ2-5; D is unclear. The closer fit of TRBJ2-7 to the DNA end suggests the J call may be wrong. The germline CDR1 and CDR2 sequences are MNHEY and SVGEGT. There are 16 residues in the CDR3. CDR3 loop: CASSYSPVYSPYEQYF. CDR3 nucleotide sequence: TGTGCCAGCAGTTACTCTCCAGTCTACTCTCCCTACGAGCAGTACTTC.

The chain recombines TRBV6-2 or TRBV6-3 with TRBJ2-5, with 10 bases lining up with TRBD1. After removal of 2 bases from V and 0 bases from J, the junction contained 3 bases not matched to a gene. The CDR3 consists of 16 residues. CDR1 and CDR2 from the germline V gene are MNHEY and SVGEGT. The CDR3 is CASSYVDRGYQETQYF. DNA for the CDR3: TGTGCCAGCAGTTACGTGGACAGGGGGTACCAAGAGACCCAGTACTTC.

V gene TRBV5-1 combines with J gene TRBJ1-1, with TRBD1 identical over 7 bases. Germline V gives CDR1 SGHRS, CDR2 YFSETQ. Trimming removed 4 bases from V and 3 bases from J; junction bases left unmatched: 9. CDR3 size: 15 residues. The CDR3 nucleotides read TGCGCCAGCAGCCCCCAGGGGGGCGCGTACACTGAAGCTTTCTTT. This gives the protein CASSPQGGAYTEAFF.

The rearrangement links TRBV10-3 to TRBJ1-1; D unresolved. CDR1 is ENHRY, CDR2 SYGVKD, per germline. The CDR3 is 13 amino acids. Between the trimmed V and J ends, which lost 8 bases and 2 bases, there was a span of 12 bases. This chain's CDR3 is CAIEDESNTEAFF. The DNA of the CDR3 is TGTGCCATCGAAGACGAATCTAACACTGAAGCTTTCTTT.

CDR3 coding DNA: TGTGCCAGCAGTTACTCGCTGGTAGCGGGAGTATCCGAGCAGTACTTC. It codes for CASSYSLVAGVSEQYF. The rearrangement joins TRBV6-5 to TRBJ2-7, with 9 positions matching TRBD2. This CDR3 is 16 amino acids long. Germline V lookup: CDR1 MNHEY, CDR2 SVGAGI. V dropped 0 bases and J dropped 6; count of bases not matched to a gene: 9.

V and J are TRBV12-3 or TRBV12-4 and TRBJ2-5, with TRBD2 matching 8 bases. The CDR3 consists of 14 residues. V was pared by 7 bases and J by 5 bases, with 9 bases of the junction left unmatched. The CDR3 sequence: CASNDGGGDETQYF. The CDR3 bases are TGTGCCAGCAATGACGGGGGGGGCGATGAGACCCAGTACTTC.

J is TRBJ2-1 and V is TRBV21-1; the table's D call of TRBD2 was not tested on the DNA. TRBV21-1 is described as a pseudogene. CDR3 length: 18 residues. CDR3 protein: CASSKAVPPSGDYNEQFF. For the CDR3, the DNA is TGTGCCAGCAGCAAAGCCGTCCCCCCTAGCGGGGACTACAATGAGCAGTTCTTC.

The gene calls are TRBV29-1 and TRBJ2-3; TRBD2 agrees at 13 bases. This CDR3 is built from 17 residues. Trimming at V came to 1 base and at J to 2 bases, leaving 6 bases not matched to a gene. Germline V gene data show CDR1 as SQVTM and CDR2 as ANQGSEA. CDR3 region: CSVEGGTSGESTDTQYF. CDR3 bases: TGCAGCGTTGAAGGTGGGACTAGCGGGGAGTCCACAGATACGCAGTATTTT.